This TCR beta chain was documented in a study of T cell repertoires in cytomegalovirus infection (dated by TCRdb to about 2019). General notes on the study: Because public TCR beta signatures pointed to carriage of CMV infection together with the matching HLA type, the HLA type of each donor mattered for the analysis. Findings and caveats that apply to the study as a whole: In both this cohort and an independent cohort of several hundred donors, the cumulative frequency of public TCR beta family members distinguished carriers of CMV infection plus the relevant HLA type. In the ex vivo response, HLA-C-restricted CMV-specific TCR beta clonotypes were dominant, and in two of eight donors the single most frequent clonotype came from this HLA-C-restricted group.

The instrument was an Illumina HiSeq 1500. TCRdb cleaned the public reads at Q25 with fastp, built clones with MiXCR and kept in-frame beta chains. Each CDR3 protein gets just one entry, which takes the most common genes and DNA from the rows behind it. Recorded for this sample are hundreds of thousands of distinct CDR3 sequences; 20% to 25% of them occurred a single time. Under 8.5% of the sample belongs to the ten largest clones. Comments on this clonotype: No antigen is known for it. No clone much larger than this one lies a single base away; base qualities are absent.

For CDR1 and CDR2, the germline V gene lists MDHEN and SYDVKM. V loses 7 bases, J loses 1 base, and the germline ends lie 13 bases apart. Including the terminal cysteine and phenylalanine, the CDR3 comprises 15 residues. Only the CDR3 DNA stays, 45 bases, in frame from base 1. The TCR comes from a human donor in good health (CMV status not recorded). Some clones in this sample may be carry-over from other donors' samples. Sequenced sample: CD8+ T cells from PBMCs. The receptor chain draws on TRBV28 and TRBJ1-4; perhaps TRBD1 is the D gene, with 5 bases matching. The CDR3 protein is CASTRWGQTNEKLFF. At the DNA level, the sequence is TGTGCCAGCACCCGATGGGGCCAAACTAATGAAAAACTGTTTTTT.